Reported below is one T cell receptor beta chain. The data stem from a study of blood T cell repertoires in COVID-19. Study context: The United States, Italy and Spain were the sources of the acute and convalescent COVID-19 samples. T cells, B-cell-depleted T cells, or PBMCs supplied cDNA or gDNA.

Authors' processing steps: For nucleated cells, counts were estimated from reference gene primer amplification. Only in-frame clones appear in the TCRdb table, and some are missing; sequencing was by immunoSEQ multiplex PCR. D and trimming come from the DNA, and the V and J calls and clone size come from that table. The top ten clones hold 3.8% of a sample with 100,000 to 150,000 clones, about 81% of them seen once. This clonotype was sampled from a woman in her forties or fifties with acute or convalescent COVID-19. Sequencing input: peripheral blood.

CDR3 sequence reads: CASSDGGTKGYGYTF. CDR3 DNA sequence: TGTGCCAGCAGTGATGGCGGGACCAAAGGGTATGGCTACACCTTC. The rearrangement joins TRBV2 to TRBJ1-2; possibly TRBD1 for D (5 bases). The CDR3 contains 15 residues. CDR1 is SNHLY, CDR2 FYNNEI, per germline. V lost 3 bases, J lost 5 bases, and 16 bases lay in between.